This T cell receptor beta chain is from a study of T-cell memory formation after mild COVID-19. Whole-study findings and limits: Contracting CD8+ clones were enriched in EMRA, CD4+ mainly in CM and EM. Among clones contracting day 15 to 85, CD4/CD8 was balanced, whereas later expanders leaned CD4+.

Concerning this clonotype itself: The antigen is unknown.

Germline values: CDR1 SGHKS, CDR2 YYEKEE (reference sequence). Deletions cut 4 bases from V and 3 bases from J, with 17 bases between. This CDR3 comprises 16 residues. Using constant-segment primers, 5'RACE produced TCR alpha and TCR beta cDNA libraries carrying sample barcodes and UMIs. One entry per CDR3 protein, called by TCRdb with MiXCR from the 5' RACE reads. Of around 300,000 distinct CDR3 sequences listed, roughly a fifth are singletons. Sample: PBMCs or a T cell subset sorted from them (not recorded which). The sequence came from a man between 18 and 29 years old who had mild COVID-19 (a few samples of this study predate the infection). Cell type and time point are not known. The gene calls are TRBV5-5 and TRBJ2-4; tentative D call: TRBD1 (6 bases). The CDR3, as DNA: TGTGCCAGCAGCCGAGGTACAGGGTTGGGCAAAAACATTCAGTACTTC. Translating gives CASSRGTGLGKNIQYF.